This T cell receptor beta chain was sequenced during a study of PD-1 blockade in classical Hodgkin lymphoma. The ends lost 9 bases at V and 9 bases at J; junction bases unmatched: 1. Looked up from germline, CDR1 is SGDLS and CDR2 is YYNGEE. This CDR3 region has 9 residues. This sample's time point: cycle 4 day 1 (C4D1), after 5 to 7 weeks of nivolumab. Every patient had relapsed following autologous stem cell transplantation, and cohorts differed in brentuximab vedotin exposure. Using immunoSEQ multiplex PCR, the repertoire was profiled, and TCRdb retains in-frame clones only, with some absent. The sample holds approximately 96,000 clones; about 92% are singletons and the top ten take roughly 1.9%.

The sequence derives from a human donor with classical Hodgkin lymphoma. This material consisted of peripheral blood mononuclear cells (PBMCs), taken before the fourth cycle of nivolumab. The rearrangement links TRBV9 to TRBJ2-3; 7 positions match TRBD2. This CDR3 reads CATGGTQYF. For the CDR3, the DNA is TGTGCCACCGGGGGGACGCAGTATTTT.